Listed below are T cell receptor beta chains from one sample, sequenced in a study of blood T cell repertoires in COVID-19. Produced via immunoSEQ multiplex PCR; TCRdb's table is partial and in-frame only. The sample contains some 250,000 clones, roughly 86% of which appear only once. The specimen sequenced was peripheral blood. The receptors stem from a woman aged 25 to 39 who had recovered from COVID-19. CDR3s include the opening cysteine and the closing phenylalanine or tryptophan. A D gene is named only where the DNA matches it firmly. Clone sizes are given selectively: once, few, many, or a class where the clone is expanded.

TRBV5-6	TRBJ2-3	-	TRBD2	CASSWPELAGRADTQYF	TGTGCCAGCAGCTGGCCGGAACTAGCGGGGAGGGCAGATACGCAGTATTTT
TRBV18	TRBJ1-1	few	-	CASSQEEDTEAFF	TGTGCCAGCTCACAGGAAGAGGACACTGAAGCTTTCTTT
TRBV5-1	TRBJ2-5	-	-	CASSLVAWSQETQYF	TGCGCCAGCAGCTTGGTAGCGTGGTCACAAGAGACCCAGTACTTC
TRBV7-9	TRBJ2-5	-	-	CASSPRGTLQETQYF	TGTGCCAGCAGCCCAAGGGGGACGCTCCAAGAGACCCAGTACTTC
TRBV27	TRBJ1-4	-	-	CASSSVATNEKLFF	TGTGCCAGCAGTTCCGTTGCAACTAATGAAAAACTGTTTTTT
TRBV3-1/TRBV3-2	TRBJ1-1	-	-	CASRRIAEAFF	TGTGCCAGCAGGCGTATCGCTGAAGCTTTCTTT
TRBV6-5	TRBJ2-7	few	TRBD2	CASSTAGGSYEQYF	TGTGCCAGCAGTACTGCGGGGGGGTCATACGAGCAGTACTTC
TRBV23-1	TRBJ1-3	-	TRBD1	CASSQSGQDENTIYF	TGCGCCAGCAGTCAGTCGGGACAGGATGAAAACACCATATATTTT
TRBV6-1	TRBJ1-2	-	TRBD1	CASSEGQGVRGYTF	TGTGCCAGCAGTGAGGGACAGGGGGTACGTGGCTACACCTTC
TRBV6-5	TRBJ1-4	-	TRBD1	CASRDRGTNEKLFF	TGTGCCAGCAGGGACAGGGGTACTAATGAAAAACTGTTTTTT
TRBV18	TRBJ1-6	-	-	CASSPWGGDEYNSPLHF	TGTGCCAGCTCACCCTGGGGGGGGGACGAATATAATTCACCCCTCCACTTT